These 13 T cell receptor beta chains were sequenced from one sample in a study of regulatory T cells in long-lasting Graves disease. Building the TCR beta libraries relied on iRepertoire HTBI primers, and CDR3 regions underwent Arm-PCR. TCRdb called the multiplex PCR reads again in MiXCR, with one record for every CDR3 protein. The sample contains fewer than 650,000 distinct CDR3 sequences, roughly 16% of which appear only once. Described time point: newly diagnosed GD, antithyroid drugs for less than 3 months. Construction of the TCR library relied on RNA isolated from PBMCs. The data also belong to a second study, concerning T cells in Graves' hyperthyroidism and ophthalmopathy.

The sequencing here drew on peripheral blood mononuclear cells (PBMCs), taken at new diagnosis, from a patient treated with antithyroid drugs. The receptors come from a man aged 18 to 30 with Graves disease.

This clonotype was detected ten times or more. The rearrangement joins TRBV20-1 to TRBJ2-5; perhaps TRBD1 as D (6 bases). This CDR3 is 12 amino acids long. Germline V gives CDR1 DFQATT, CDR2 SNEGSKA (reference sequence). The ends were cut back, 6 bases at V and 4 bases at J, with 12 bases in the middle. The CDR3 bases are TGCAGTGCGACGACAGGATCAGAGACCCAGTACTTC. Translating it yields CSATTGSETQYF.

The sample holds many counts of this clonotype. The J gene is TRBJ2-1, the V gene TRBV5-6; 7 positions agree with TRBD2. Unmatched junction bases numbered 11, after V lost 1 base and J lost 7 bases. Germline V gives CDR1 SGHDT, CDR2 YYEEEE. This CDR3 has 16 residues. The CDR3 here is CASSLSRDYRGNEQFF. CDR3 nucleotide sequence: TGTGCCAGCAGCTTGTCCCGGGACTACCGAGGTAATGAGCAGTTCTTC.

This clonotype has more than one count but fewer than ten. The V call is TRBV18, the J call TRBJ1-1; D gene uncertain. Trimming shortened V by 7 bases and J by 8 bases, and 14 bases separated the two germline ends. Germline lookup yields CDR1 KGHSH and CDR2 LQKENI. The CDR3 spans 12 residues. Here the CDR3 reads CASCVSLGEAFF. CDR3 DNA sequence: TGTGCCAGCTGTGTCAGTCTGGGAGAAGCTTTCTTT.

This clonotype has at least ten counts. The genes are TRBV12-3 or TRBV12-4 and TRBJ2-1; the D gene is possibly TRBD2 (5 bases). Trimming shortened V by 7 bases and J by 4 bases, and 17 bases separated the two germline ends. This CDR3 is built from 15 residues. The CDR3 is CASTVGPAAYNEQFF. As DNA, the CDR3 is TGTGCCAGCACCGTCGGGCCAGCGGCTTACAATGAGCAGTTCTTC.

This clonotype came up a few times. This chain connects TRBV3-1 to TRBJ1-4, with 10 bases aligning to TRBD1. Per the germline V gene, CDR1 is LGHDT and CDR2 is YNNKEL (reference sequence). The CDR3 length is 15 residues. V lost 4 bases, J lost 7 bases, and 6 bases stayed unmatched. The CDR3 sequence: CASSRLDRGFEKLFF. CDR3 DNA: TGTGCCAGCAGCCGCCTGGACAGGGGGTTTGAAAAACTGTTTTTT. The variable domain in full, completed from reference TRBV3-1 and TRBJ1-4, reads DTAVSQTPKYLVTQMGNDKSIKCEQNLGHDTMYWYKQDSKKFLKIMFSYNNKELIINETVPNRFSPKSPDKAHLNLHINSLELGDSAVYFCASSRLDRGFEKLFFGSGTQLSVL.

This clonotype has ten or more counts. The rearrangement uses TRBV2 and TRBJ2-3; possible D gene TRBD2, 6 bases. This CDR3 has 15 residues. Germline values: CDR1 SNHLY, CDR2 FYNNEI. Trimming stripped 10 bases from V and 2 bases from J, with 19 bases between. The CDR3 nucleotides are TGTGCCACCAACCTAGGCCGGGGGATCACAGATACGCAGTATTTT. Residues: CATNLGRGITDTQYF. Combining the CDR3 with reference TRBV2 and TRBJ2-3 gives the whole variable domain EPEVTQTPSHQVTQMGQEVILRCVPISNHLYFYWYRQILGQKVEFLVSFYNNEISEKSEIFDDQFSVERPDGSNFTLKIRSTKLEDSAMYFCATNLGRGITDTQYFGPGTRLTVL.

This clonotype was observed at least ten times. The genes are TRBV20-1 and TRBJ1-1, with D possibly being TRBD1 (5 bases). This CDR3 contains 16 residues. Looked up from germline, CDR1 is DFQATT and CDR2 is SNEGSKA (reference sequence). The V gene lost 3 bases and the J gene lost 4 bases, with 21 bases spanning the gap. The CDR3 nucleotides are TGCAGTGCTAGGGATTTACCGGGACCCCTAGCCACTGAAGCTTTCTTT. Residues: CSARDLPGPLATEAFF.

The CDR3 region has the DNA TGTGCCAGCAGTCAGGGCCCGGTTGGACTAGGCGAGCAGTACTTC. It yields the protein CASSQGPVGLGEQYF. The chain links TRBV27 to TRBJ2-7; 7 nucleotides line up with TRBD2. The ends lost 5 bases at V and 6 bases at J; junction bases unmatched: 13. The CDR3 has 15 residues. Germline CDR1 and CDR2: MNHEY and SMNVEV (reference sequence).

The rearrangement uses TRBV15 and TRBJ2-1; 7 bases line up with TRBD2. Germline loops: CDR1 LNHNV, CDR2 YYDKDF (reference sequence). The CDR3 sequence is 12 residues long. J lost 9 bases, V lost 3 bases, and 2 bases had no gene match. The CDR3 coding sequence is TGTGCCACCAGCAGGACTAGCCCTGAGCAGTTCTTC. This gives the protein CATSRTSPEQFF.

This chain connects TRBV5-1 to TRBJ1-4; D possibly corresponds to TRBD1 (6 bases). Germline CDR1 is SGHRS and CDR2 is YFSETQ. This CDR3 has 14 residues. Trimming took off 0 bases at V and 7 bases at J, with 10 bases between the two ends. The CDR3 loop reads CASSLDGGPEKLFF. CDR3 coding DNA: TGCGCCAGCAGCTTGGACGGGGGGCCTGAAAAACTGTTTTTT.

In its sample, this clonotype was seen many times. This chain connects TRBV2 to TRBJ2-3; D is tentatively TRBD1 or TRBD2 (5 bases each). The CDR3 extends over 18 amino acids. CDR1 is SNHLY and CDR2 is FYNNEI in the germline V gene. The V end lost 5 bases, the J end lost 4 bases, and 25 bases lay between the germline ends. CDR3 sequence: CASSLILPGRSVSDTQYF. For the CDR3, the DNA is TGTGCCAGCAGTTTAATCTTACCGGGACGAAGCGTTTCAGATACGCAGTATTTT. The full variable domain, completed using reference TRBV2 and TRBJ2-3, is EPEVTQTPSHQVTQMGQEVILRCVPISNHLYFYWYRQILGQKVEFLVSFYNNEISEKSEIFDDQFSVERPDGSNFTLKIRSTKLEDSAMYFCASSLILPGRSVSDTQYFGPGTRLTVL.

This clonotype showed up just a few times. The chain recombines TRBV5-1 with TRBJ1-1; unclear D gene. V lost 3 bases and J 3 bases, leaving 12 bases between the germline ends. In germline, CDR1 is SGHRS, CDR2 YFSETQ. CDR3 length equals 14 residues. The CDR3 loop reads CASSSRRTDTEAFF. In DNA form, the CDR3 reads TGCGCCAGCAGCTCGCGGAGGACGGACACTGAAGCTTTCTTT. Drawing the rest from reference TRBV5-1 and TRBJ1-1, the complete variable domain is KAGVTQTPRYLIKTRGQQVTLSCSPISGHRSVSWYQQTPGQGLQFLFEYFSETQRNKGNFPGRFSGRQFSNSRSEMNVSTLELGDSALYLCASSSRRTDTEAFFGQGTRLTVV.

In this sample, this clonotype turned up a few times. The rearrangement joins TRBV9 to TRBJ2-3; 9 positions agree with TRBD2. Germline CDR1 SGDLS, CDR2 YYNGEE. The CDR3 contains 17 residues. The ends lost 4 bases at V and 4 bases at J; junction bases unmatched: 13. The CDR3 DNA reads as TGTGCCAGCAGCTTGAGACAGGTAGCGGGAGTGCCAGATACGCAGTATTTT. As protein: CASSLRQVAGVPDTQYF.